This paragraph covers one T cell receptor beta chain sequence. The table lists this clone with a few counts. No cognate antigen has been identified for it. No base qualities exist here, and no much larger clone lies one base off it. Using the deep immunoSEQ assay, TCR CDR3 regions were amplified from genomic DNA by multiplex PCR. For each cell subset, the extracted genomic DNA was distributed evenly across all wells of several immunoSEQ 96-well plates, and each plate served as one replicate. For sorted subsets, 200 ng of genomic DNA, equivalent to around 30,000 T cell genomes, went into each replicate PCR. The purified libraries were quantified using a Qubit 3.0 fluorometer, sized with a Bioanalyzer 2100, and then quantified again using the KAPA Library Quantification kit. A separate single-read 150-cycle Illumina NextSeq 550 flow cell was used to sequence each immunoSEQ 96-well plate. In the paper's pipeline: Because the immunoSEQ output included only junctional sequences and no quality scores, the filtering could not be the same as the filtering used for full-length reads. Sequences were annotated with PyIR, a Python wrapper for IgBLAST v1.9, using IMGT germline references to assign V/J genes and CDR3. Reads with weak V/J assignments (E-value above 1e-6), missing CDR3, stop codons, out-of-frame junctions, or ambiguous translated residues were removed. V3J clonotypes were defined as sequences sharing an identical inferred V gene, J gene, and CDR3 amino acid sequence. Percentage overlap between repertoires was calculated by dividing the number of shared unique clonotypes by the size of the smaller repertoire. RTK rarefaction, the Chao1 estimator, and Recon v2.1 estimates of unobserved clonotypes were used to assess repertoire richness. Generation probabilities were computed with OLGA for all TCRbeta clonotypes obtained by the gDNA method from several donors. As stored in TCRdb, this immuneACCESS dataset retains in-frame rearrangements with V and J assigned. A fraction of the clones does not appear; measured against another copy, unresolved V genes explain less than half of the discrepancy, and the remainder lacks a known reason. Clone size and V and J calls were adopted from that table, with D and trimming inferred from the DNA. The table for this sample lists under 1,100,000 clones; around 76% of them were counted only once. The leading ten clones occupy approximately 1.5% of the sample.

Donors were healthy HIV-negative adults with no recently reported acute infections or vaccinations. Only Caucasian adults living in Nashville, Tennessee, USA were represented among the donors. CD4+ T cells were enriched by magnetic negative selection; naive cells were then positively selected on CD45RA, and the negative fraction formed the memory subset. Blood was obtained by leukapheresis, after which PBMCs were separated by Ficoll-Histopaque density gradient centrifugation and cryopreserved in liquid nitrogen vapor phase. Analytical flow cytometry was used to check the purity and quantity of every magnetically sorted T cell population. From each sorted fraction, genomic DNA was isolated and quantified by UV absorbance on a Nanodrop 2000c. These data belong to a study of shared clonotypes between healthy human individuals (dated by TCRdb to 2019 to 2021). Background for the entire study: The cohort comprised two women and a few men aged 18 to 49 years. To increase sequencing depth and limit assay-specific biases, different laboratories used diverse techniques to prepare libraries and sequence TCR repertoires. For each donor, CD4 naive and CD4 memory were each run on three plates, CD8 naive on two plates, and CD8 memory on one plate. Each donor's leukapheresis produced roughly between about 0.9 and 9.5 billion PBMCs. To estimate repertoire size and how much clonotype sharing occurs between individuals, the study deeply sequenced the blood TCR repertoires of five healthy adults. Results the study describes overall, beyond this receptor: Naive subsets generally had larger estimated clonotype richness than memory subsets did. Sampling was restricted to blood, and TCR repertoires in tissues likely differ from the TCR repertoires found in blood. Higher generation probabilities were observed for clonotypes shared by all four sorted-subset donors than for non-shared clonotypes. The genetic and exposure-history diversity represented was limited by the small number of donors. Even with the large sequencing depth, rarefaction of the sorted-subset datasets indicated that sequencing was incomplete. Pairwise subsampling led to the expectation that sequencing depth would affect the degree of clonotype sharing among donors. Approximately 5% of naive CD4, roughly 3.6% of naive CD8, approximately 2% of memory CD4, and approximately 0.39% of memory CD8 clonotypes were shared across several donors.

From a lookup of the germline V gene, CDR1 and CDR2 are SGHTA and FQGNSA. CDR3 length: 17 amino acids, cysteine to phenylalanine. Left in the record is the CDR3 DNA by itself, 51 bases read in frame from the first base. The V end gives up 4 bases and the J end 5 bases, leaving 7 bases in the junction not matched to a gene. This clonotype originated in a young man in good health. Sequencing used memory CD4+ T cells sorted from blood. The meaning of the sample's cell subset or site label: CD45RA-negative fraction. The rearranged segments are TRBV7-2 and TRBJ2-2, and 13 bases in between align with TRBD2. The CDR3: CASSSSQTSGRTGELFF. DNA sequence: TGTGCCAGCAGCTCCTCCCAGACTAGCGGGAGGACCGGGGAGCTGTTTTTT.